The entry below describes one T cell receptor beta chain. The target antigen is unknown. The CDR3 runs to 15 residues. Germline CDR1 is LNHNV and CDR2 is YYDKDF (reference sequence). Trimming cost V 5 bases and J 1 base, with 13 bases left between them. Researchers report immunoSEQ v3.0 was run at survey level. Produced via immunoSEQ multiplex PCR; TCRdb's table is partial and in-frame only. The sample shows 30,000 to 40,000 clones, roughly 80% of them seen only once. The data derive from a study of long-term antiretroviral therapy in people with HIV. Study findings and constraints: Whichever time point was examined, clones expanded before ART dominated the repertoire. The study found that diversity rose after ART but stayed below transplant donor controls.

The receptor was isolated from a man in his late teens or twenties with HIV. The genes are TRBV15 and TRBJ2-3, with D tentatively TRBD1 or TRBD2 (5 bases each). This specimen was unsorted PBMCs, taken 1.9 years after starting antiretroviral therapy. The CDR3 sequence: CATSSWDGGTDTQYF. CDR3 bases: TGTGCCACCAGCTCCTGGGACGGGGGCACAGATACGCAGTATTTT.